This T cell receptor (beta chain) is from a study of CD8 T cells in Susac syndrome. RNA was extracted with the RNeasy kit, and a quantity of about 0.45 to 1 ug was reverse transcribed using random hexamers. An immunoSEQ multiplex PCR amplified TCR beta CDR3 over 54 Vbeta and 13 Jbeta. One entry per CDR3 protein, called by TCRdb with MiXCR from the immunoSEQ multiplex PCR reads. The sample holds 95,000 to 150,000 distinct CDR3 sequences, roughly 92% seen once. The study sequenced TCR beta in blood CD8+ and CD4+ T cells. Negative isolation was used for CD8+ and CD4+ T cells, and FACS enrichment was applied to TEMRA cells. The sequencing input was CD4+ T cells from PBMCs. This receptor was identified in a human donor in good health.

CDR3 loop: CASSPRGWDYEQYF. In DNA, the CDR3 is TGTGCCAGCAGCCCCCGGGGGTGGGACTACGAGCAGTACTTC. J is TRBJ2-7 and V is TRBV5-6; perhaps TRBD2 as D (6 bases). CDR1 is SGHDT, CDR2 YYEEEE, per germline. CDR3 length: 14 amino acids. V shed 4 bases and J shed 3 bases, with 14 bases lying between them.